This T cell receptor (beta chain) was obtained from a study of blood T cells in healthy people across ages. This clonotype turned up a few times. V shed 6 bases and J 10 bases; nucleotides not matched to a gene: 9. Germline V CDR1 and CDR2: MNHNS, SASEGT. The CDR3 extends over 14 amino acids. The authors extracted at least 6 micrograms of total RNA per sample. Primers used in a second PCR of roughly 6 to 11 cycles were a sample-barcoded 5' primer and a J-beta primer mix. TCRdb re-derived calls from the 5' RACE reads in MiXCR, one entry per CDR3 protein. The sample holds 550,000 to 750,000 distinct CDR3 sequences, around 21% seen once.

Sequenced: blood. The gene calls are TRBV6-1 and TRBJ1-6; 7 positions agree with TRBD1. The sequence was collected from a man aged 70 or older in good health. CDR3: CASSPRDSRSPLHF. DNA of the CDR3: TGTGCCAGCAGCCCCCGGGACAGCCGATCACCCCTCCACTTT.